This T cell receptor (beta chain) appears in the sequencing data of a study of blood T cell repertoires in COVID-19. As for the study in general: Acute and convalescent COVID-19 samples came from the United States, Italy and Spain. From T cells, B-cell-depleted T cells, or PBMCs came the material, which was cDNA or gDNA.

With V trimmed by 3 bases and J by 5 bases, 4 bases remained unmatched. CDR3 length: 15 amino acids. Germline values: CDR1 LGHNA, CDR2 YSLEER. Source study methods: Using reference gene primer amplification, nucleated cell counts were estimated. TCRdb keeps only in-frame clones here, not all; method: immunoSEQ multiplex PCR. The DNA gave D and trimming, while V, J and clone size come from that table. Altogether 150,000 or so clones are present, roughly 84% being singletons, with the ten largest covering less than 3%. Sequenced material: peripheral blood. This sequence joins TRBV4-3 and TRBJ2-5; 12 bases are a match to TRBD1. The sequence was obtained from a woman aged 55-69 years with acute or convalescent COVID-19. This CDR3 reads CASSHGTGGRETQYF. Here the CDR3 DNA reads TGCGCCAGCAGCCACGGGACAGGGGGCCGGGAGACCCAGTACTTC.